What follows are 11 T cell receptor beta chains derived from one specimen sequenced in a study of blood T cells in healthy people across ages. Sample-barcoded 5' priming and a J-beta primer mix drove a second PCR of roughly 6 to 12 cycles. One entry per CDR3 protein, called by TCRdb with MiXCR from the 5' RACE reads. This table holds about 1.5 million distinct CDR3 sequences, about 45% found once. What was sequenced was blood. All receptors derive from a woman younger than 30 in good health.

V usage is TRBV7-8 and J usage is TRBJ1-4; no definite D call. V was trimmed by 5 bases and J by 1 base, leaving 14 bases between them. CDR3 length: 16 residues. Germline CDR1 SGHVS, CDR2 FQNEAQ. Here the CDR3 reads CASSPRGGRTNEKLFF. The DNA for the CDR3 is TGTGCCAGCAGCCCGAGAGGAGGGCGAACTAATGAAAAACTGTTTTTT.

In this sample, this clonotype turned up a few times. CDR3 sequence: CASTSTNYGYTF. The DNA of the CDR3 is TGTGCCAGCACCAGCACTAACTATGGCTACACCTTC. The rearrangement uses TRBV7-9 and TRBJ1-2; D is undetermined. CDR3 size: 12 residues. The germline CDR1 and CDR2 sequences are SEHNR and FQNEAQ (reference sequence). V shed 7 bases and J shed 0 bases, with 6 bases lying between them.

This clonotype was seen a single time. The junction differs from germline at one of its ends, possibly a read error. The rearrangement uses TRBV28 and TRBJ1-2; no reliable D call. The CDR3 sequence is 15 residues long. The V gene's germline CDR1 is MDHEN and CDR2 SYDVKM. The chain's CDR3 is CASSSQASHNYGCTF. The CDR3 DNA reads TGTGCCAGCAGTTCCCAAGCCTCCCATAACTATGGCTGCACCTTC.

A note on this clonotype: Mismatch with germline at one junction end may stem from a read error. The J gene is TRBJ2-1, the V gene TRBV4-3, with unresolved D. Germline CDR1 reads LGHNA; CDR2 reads YSLEER. CDR3 length: 14 residues. The CDR3 bases are TGCGCCAGCAGCCCGCGGCTTGGGTACAATGGGCAGTTCTTC. This codes for CASSPRLGYNGQFF.

This clonotype was counted only a few times. V and J are TRBV24-1 and TRBJ2-7; D uncertain. The length of the CDR3 is 18 residues. V was shortened by 10 bases and J by 3 bases, with 30 bases between the two germline ends. CDR1 and CDR2 from the germline V gene are KGHDR and SFDVKD. CDR3 loop: CATVRRTVPTGPYYEQYF. The CDR3 DNA follows: TGTGCCACGGTCCGGCGAACAGTCCCTACGGGCCCCTACTACGAGCAGTACTTC.

This clonotype was detected only a few times. The chain has TRBV6-2 or TRBV6-3 and TRBJ2-3; D gene unclear. The CDR3 has 15 residues. Germline lookup yields CDR1 MNHEY and CDR2 SVGEGT. The germline V and J ends were trimmed by 0 bases and 2 bases, with 9 bases remaining between them. CDR3 amino acids: CASSYSAGVTDTQYF. CDR3 bases: TGTGCCAGCAGTTACTCGGCCGGAGTCACAGATACGCAGTATTTT.

The chain links TRBV4-1 to TRBJ2-5; possibly TRBD2 for D (6 bases). The CDR3 is 14 amino acids. Trimming pared 2 bases from V and 11 bases from J, leaving 18 bases between. CDR1 and CDR2 (germline): MGHRA, YSYEKL. CDR3 DNA: TGCGCCAGCAGCCAACCGGGAGAGGGTGGGGAGCAGTACTTC. Protein product: CASSQPGEGGEQYF.

This rearrangement joins TRBV4-1 to TRBJ1-4, with a weak D call TRBD1 (5 bases). V lost 1 base and J lost 0, with 9 bases in between. Germline V gene lookup returns CDR1 MGHRA and CDR2 YSYEKL. This CDR3 is 16 amino acids long. The CDR3 here is CASSQGTGPTNEKLFF. CDR3 bases: TGCGCCAGCAGCCAAGGTACGGGACCAACTAATGAAAAACTGTTTTTT.

The chain couples TRBV5-1 to TRBJ1-2; unclear D gene. Germline lookup yields CDR1 SGHRS and CDR2 YFSETQ. The CDR3 sequence is 13 residues long. V was trimmed by 0 bases and J by 9 bases, leaving 12 bases between them. The CDR3 protein is CASSLGGRQSYTF. CDR3 DNA: TGCGCCAGCAGCTTGGGAGGCAGGCAGAGCTACACCTTC.

The chain carries TRBV6-6 and TRBJ2-7; a weak D match, TRBD2 (6 bases). The V and J ends lost 6 bases and 0 bases respectively, with 15 bases between them. This CDR3 has 15 amino acids. Germline assignment: CDR1 MNHNY and CDR2 SVGAGI (reference sequence). CDR3 in amino acids: CASRHLASSSYEQYF. Written as DNA, the CDR3 is TGTGCCAGCAGACATCTAGCGTCAAGCTCCTACGAGCAGTACTTC.

V gene TRBV2 combines with J gene TRBJ1-4; 9 bases line up with TRBD1. Trimming cost V 4 bases and J 0 bases; bases outside gene matches: 6. CDR3 size: 17 residues. Germline V gene lookup returns CDR1 SNHLY and CDR2 FYNNEI. Here the CDR3 DNA reads TGTGCCAGCAGTGTAACAGGGGGCGCAGCAACTAATGAAAAACTGTTTTTT. Residues: CASSVTGGAATNEKLFF.